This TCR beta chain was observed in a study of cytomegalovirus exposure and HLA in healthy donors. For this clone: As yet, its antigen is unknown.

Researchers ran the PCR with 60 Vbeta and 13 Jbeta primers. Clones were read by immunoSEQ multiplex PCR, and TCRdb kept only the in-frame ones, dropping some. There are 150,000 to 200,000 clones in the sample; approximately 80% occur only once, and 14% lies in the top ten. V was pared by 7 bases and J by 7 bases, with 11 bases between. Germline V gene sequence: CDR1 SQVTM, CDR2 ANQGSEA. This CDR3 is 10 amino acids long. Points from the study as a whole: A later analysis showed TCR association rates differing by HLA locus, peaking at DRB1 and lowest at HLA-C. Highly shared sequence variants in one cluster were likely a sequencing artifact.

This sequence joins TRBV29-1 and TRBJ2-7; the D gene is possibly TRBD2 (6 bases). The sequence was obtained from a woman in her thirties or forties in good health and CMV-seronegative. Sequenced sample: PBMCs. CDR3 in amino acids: CSAVEGEQYF. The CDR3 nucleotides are TGCAGCGCCGTGGAGGGAGAGCAGTACTTC.